This TCR beta chain came from a study of T cell repertoires in cytomegalovirus infection. TCRdb re-called the reads through MiXCR, storing one row per CDR3 protein. The data show some 180,000 distinct CDR3 sequences, 9.5% seen once. In its sample, this clonotype was seen a few times. The germline V gene has CDR1 KGHSH and CDR2 LQKENI. Trimming shortened V by 3 bases and J by 9 bases, and 12 bases separated the two germline ends. This CDR3 has 13 residues. This clonotype originated in a human donor in good health (CMV status not recorded). Some clones in this sample may be carry-over from other donors' samples. J is TRBJ2-1 and V is TRBV18; D remains unclear. The sequenced sample consisted of PBMCs. The DNA for the CDR3 is TGTGCCAGCTCACCCTCGACGGGTATTGAGCAGTTCTTC. This gives the protein CASSPSTGIEQFF.